These 5 T cell receptor beta chains were all obtained from the same sample, sequenced in a study of blood T cell repertoires in COVID-19. Here immunoSEQ multiplex PCR was the method, and the copy in TCRdb shows in-frame clones only, minus some. The table has 30,000 to 45,000 clones, over 70% seen once. Specimen: peripheral blood. Every receptor here comes from a man older than 75 with active or convalescent COVID-19.

A remark on this clone: This specimen includes other DNA sequences encoding the same CDR3. V usage is TRBV6-5 and J usage is TRBJ1-1; D possibly corresponds to TRBD1 (5 bases). The CDR3 is made up of 12 amino acids. CDR1 MNHEY and CDR2 SVGAGI come from the germline V gene. The germline V and J ends were trimmed by 2 bases and 5 bases, with 6 bases remaining between them. DNA of the CDR3: TGTGCCAGCAGTTACGGGGGGACTGAAGCTTTCTTT. This sequence encodes CASSYGGTEAFF.

The rearrangement joins TRBV21-1 to TRBJ2-7; the table's TRBD2 call for D was not verified on the DNA. TRBV21-1 is a listed pseudogene. The length of the CDR3 is 14 residues. CDR3 in DNA: TGTGCCAGCAGCAAAGAACGGGGGGCCAACGAGCAGTACTTC. Protein product: CASSKERGANEQYF.

The V and J genes are TRBV6-1 and TRBJ2-7, with D perhaps matching TRBD1 (5 bases). This CDR3 is built from 17 residues. V lost 3 bases and J lost 3, with 21 bases in between. CDR1 and CDR2 (germline): MNHNS, SASEGT. The CDR3 reads CASSELGRGRPYYEQYF. In nucleotides, the CDR3 is TGTGCCAGCAGTGAGCTGGGTAGGGGTCGACCATACTACGAGCAGTACTTC.

The chain is built from TRBV11-3 and TRBJ2-5; no clear D gene. V dropped 5 bases and J dropped 5 bases, with 12 bases sitting between them. The CDR3 is 13 amino acids. The germline V gene encodes CDR1 SGHNT and CDR2 YENEEA. CDR3: CASSPHHGETQYF. CDR3 nucleotide sequence: TGTGCCAGCAGCCCTCATCACGGGGAGACCCAGTACTTC.

This rearrangement joins TRBV27 to TRBJ1-5; 11 bases match TRBD1. Per germline, CDR1 MNHEY and CDR2 SMNVEV (reference sequence). With 5 bases clipped from V and 7 bases from J, the junction kept 10 bases outside the gene matches. This CDR3 is 16 amino acids long. In nucleotides, the CDR3 is TGTGCCAGCAGTCCCCGGACAGGGGGCTTTCGACAGCCCCAGCATTTT. Translated: CASSPRTGGFRQPQHF.